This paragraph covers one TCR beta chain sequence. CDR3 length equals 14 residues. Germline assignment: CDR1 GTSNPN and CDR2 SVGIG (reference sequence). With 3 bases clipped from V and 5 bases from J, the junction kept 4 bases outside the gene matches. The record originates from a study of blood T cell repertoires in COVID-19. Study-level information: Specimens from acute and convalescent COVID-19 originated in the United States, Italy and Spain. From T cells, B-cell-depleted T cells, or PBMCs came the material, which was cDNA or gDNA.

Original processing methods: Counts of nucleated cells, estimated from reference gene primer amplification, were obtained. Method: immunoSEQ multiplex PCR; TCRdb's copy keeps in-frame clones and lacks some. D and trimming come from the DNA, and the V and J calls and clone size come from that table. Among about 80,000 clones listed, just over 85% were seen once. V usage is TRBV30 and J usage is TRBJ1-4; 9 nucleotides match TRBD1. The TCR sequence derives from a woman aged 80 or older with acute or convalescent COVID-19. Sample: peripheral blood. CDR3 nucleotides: TGTGCCTGGAGCGACGGACAGGGGAATGAAAAACTGTTTTTT. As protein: CAWSDGQGNEKLFF.